The clone carrying this TCR beta chain was seen ten or more times. CDR1 and CDR2 from the germline V gene are KGHSH and LQKENI. Unmatched junction bases numbered 4, after V lost 0 bases and J lost 7 bases. The length of the CDR3 is 14 residues. This entry is derived from a study of T cells in Graves' hyperthyroidism and ophthalmopathy. Amplification targeted TCR beta CDR3 regions from RNA transcripts. The HTBI set primed first-round TCR CDR3 RT-PCR. From the multiplex PCR reads, TCRdb called clonotypes with MiXCR, one entry per CDR3 protein. The table records 410,000 or so distinct CDR3 sequences, around 15% of them present only once.

V gene TRBV18 combines with J gene TRBJ1-2; 8 bases align to TRBD1. The sequence was obtained from a man aged 18-30 years with Graves' ophthalmopathy. The sample was blood. The CDR3 DNA sequence: TGTGCCAGCTCACCACCGACAGGGGTCTCTGGCTACACCTTC. This sequence encodes CASSPPTGVSGYTF.